The 32 T cell receptor beta chains in this list originate from one sample, sequenced in a study of blood T cell repertoires in COVID-19. Only in-frame clones appear in the TCRdb table, and some are missing; sequencing was by immunoSEQ multiplex PCR. Among some 49,000 clones, approximately 80% were seen once, and the ten largest hold roughly 2.5%. The specimen was peripheral blood. The receptors derive from a woman aged 55-70 years with acute or convalescent COVID-19.

The chain is built from TRBV3-1 (or the pseudogene TRBV3-2) and TRBJ2-7; D is perhaps TRBD1 (7 bases). This CDR3 region has 15 residues. The germline CDR1 and CDR2 sequences are LGHDT and YNNKEL (reference sequence). The ends were cut back, 5 bases at V and 4 bases at J, with 18 bases in the middle. The CDR3, as DNA: TGTGCCAGCAGCAGGTCGGGCAGGGGGACTTACGAGCAGTACTTC. Amino acids: CASSRSGRGTYEQYF.

CDR3 sequence (DNA): TGTGCCAGCAGCCTGGGGACAGTTGGCAATCAGCCCCAGCATTTT. It yields the protein CASSLGTVGNQPQHF. This chain joins TRBV9 and TRBJ1-5; 7 bases fit TRBD1. This CDR3 spans 15 amino acids. V dropped 4 bases and J dropped 2; count of bases not matched to a gene: 6. Per germline, CDR1 SGDLS and CDR2 YYNGEE.

The J gene is TRBJ2-1, the V gene TRBV5-1; TRBD2 is a possible D gene (5 bases). Per germline, CDR1 SGHRS and CDR2 YFSETQ. The CDR3 consists of 14 residues. Trimming cost V 0 bases and J 4 bases, with 8 bases left between them. The CDR3 sequence: CASSLAGVYNEQFF. CDR3 sequence (DNA): TGCGCCAGCAGCTTGGCCGGGGTTTACAATGAGCAGTTCTTC.

This sequence joins TRBV28 and TRBJ1-5; D is undetermined. The CDR3 is made up of 16 amino acids. V lost 6 bases and J lost 1, with 16 bases in between. Germline V gene lookup returns CDR1 MDHEN and CDR2 SYDVKM. CDR3 sequence (DNA): TGTGCCAGCAGCCCGAGTCGGGTTGGGAGCAATCAGCCCCAGCATTTT. As protein: CASSPSRVGSNQPQHF.

The gene calls are TRBV19 and TRBJ2-1; unclear D gene. The ends were cut back, 1 base at V and 4 bases at J, with 8 bases in the middle. Germline V gene data show CDR1 as LNHDA and CDR2 as SQIVND (reference sequence). The CDR3 consists of 14 residues. CDR3 sequence: CASSIGQIYNEQFF. CDR3 coding DNA: TGTGCCAGTAGTATAGGTCAGATTTACAATGAGCAGTTCTTC.

This clone was observed a handful of times. The V call is TRBV6-6, the J call TRBJ1-2, with D maybe TRBD1 (6 bases). The CDR3 consists of 13 residues. Germline V gene lookup returns CDR1 MNHNY and CDR2 SVGAGI (reference sequence). V was pared by 2 bases and J by 8 bases, with 12 bases between. CDR3 amino acids: CASSYAGAWGYTF. CDR3 nucleotides: TGTGCCAGCAGTTACGCGGGGGCGTGGGGCTACACCTTC.

The chain carries TRBV5-1 and TRBJ1-1; 9 bases align to TRBD1. Trimming removed 3 bases from V and 7 bases from J; junction bases left unmatched: 1. The CDR3 runs to 12 residues. Germline V CDR1 and CDR2: SGHRS, YFSETQ. CDR3 sequence (DNA): TGCGCCAGCAGCTGGGACAGGGATGAAGCTTTCTTT. Amino acid sequence: CASSWDRDEAFF. Based on the CDR3 plus reference TRBV5-1 and TRBJ1-1, the full variable domain is KAGVTQTPRYLIKTRGQQVTLSCSPISGHRSVSWYQQTPGQGLQFLFEYFSETQRNKGNFPGRFSGRQFSNSRSEMNVSTLELGDSALYLCASSWDRDEAFFGQGTRLTVV.

This sequence joins TRBV30 and TRBJ2-6; 8 nucleotides match TRBD1. CDR1 GTSNPN and CDR2 SVGIG come from the germline V gene (reference sequence). V shed 0 bases, J shed 1 base, and the junction held 17 bases outside the gene matches. The CDR3 is 21 residues long. The CDR3 region has the DNA TGTGCCTGGAGTGTCACCGGACAGGGTAGTAGGGGGCTATCTGGGGCCAACGTCCTGACTTTC. This codes for CAWSVTGQGSRGLSGANVLTF.

V is TRBV2 and J is TRBJ1-5; unclear D gene. CDR3 length: 14 residues. Trimming cost V 7 bases and J 5 bases, with 15 bases left between them. Per germline, CDR1 SNHLY and CDR2 FYNNEI. As DNA, the CDR3 is TGTGCCAGCACCTGGGCCTCGTCATATCAGCCCCAGCATTTT. It encodes CASTWASSYQPQHF.

This rearrangement joins TRBV3-1 (or the pseudogene TRBV3-2) to TRBJ1-1; D perhaps matches TRBD1 (6 bases). The CDR3 covers 16 residues. Germline V gene lookup returns CDR1 LGHDT and CDR2 YNNKEL (reference sequence). V dropped 4 bases and J dropped 6 bases, with 21 bases sitting between them. CDR3 region: CASSPLDPPGTPEAFF. The CDR3, as DNA: TGTGCCAGCAGCCCCCTCGATCCTCCAGGGACACCTGAAGCTTTCTTT.

Turning to this clone: Likely a read error: the CDR3 ends without its conserved phenylalanine or tryptophan. It is unclear where the CDR3 begins or ends on the DNA, so no DNA is shown, and the CDR3 is as TCRdb lists it. This chain links TRBV5-1 with TRBJ1-1; the table assigns TRBD1, which was not confirmed against the DNA. The CDR3 length is 14 residues, termini included. In germline, CDR1 is SGHRS, CDR2 YFSETQ. Here the CDR3 reads CASSLTPGQGTEEY.

This clone was recorded only once. The rearrangement uses TRBV13 and TRBJ2-2, with 10 bases lining up with TRBD2. Germline CDR1 and CDR2: PRHDT and FYEKMQ (reference sequence). J lost 3 bases, V lost 6 bases, and 13 bases had no gene match. There are 18 residues in the CDR3. The CDR3 region is CASSYPDRLAGDTGELFF. The CDR3 DNA reads as TGTGCCAGCAGTTACCCTGATCGGCTAGCGGGAGACACCGGGGAGCTGTTTTTT.

The genes are TRBV6-5 and TRBJ1-5, with a tentative D call TRBD1 (6 bases). The CDR3 has 15 residues. V lost 6 bases and J 7 bases, leaving 19 bases between the germline ends. Per the germline V gene, CDR1 is MNHEY and CDR2 is SVGAGI. This chain's CDR3 is CASSTGTGFEQPQHF. CDR3 coding DNA: TGTGCCAGCAGCACTGGAACAGGGTTTGAACAGCCCCAGCATTTT.

The CDR3 reads CASSQGYRASYNEQFF. CDR3 coding DNA: TGTGCCAGCAGCCAGGGATACAGGGCAAGCTACAATGAGCAGTTCTTC. This sequence joins TRBV4-2 and TRBJ2-1; possibly TRBD1 for D (6 bases). In germline, CDR1 is LGHNA, CDR2 YNFKEQ. V was pared by 3 bases and J by 3 bases, with 15 bases between. The CDR3 is 16 residues long.

The table lists this clone with a few counts. This chain uses TRBV11-2 with TRBJ1-2; TRBD1 is a possible D gene (6 bases). Germline V CDR1 and CDR2: SGHAT, FQNNGV. Trimming pared 0 bases from V and 0 bases from J, leaving 8 bases between. This CDR3 is built from 15 residues. CDR3 sequence (DNA): TGTGCCAGCAGCTTAGAGGGGGCAGCTAACTATGGCTACACCTTC. It is translated as CASSLEGAANYGYTF. The full variable domain, in which reference TRBV11-2 and TRBJ1-2 provide the parts outside the CDR3, is EAGVAQSPRYKIIEKRQSVAFWCNPISGHATLYWYQQILGQGPKLLIQFQNNGVVDDSQLPKDRFSAERLKGVDSTLKIQPAKLEDSAVYLCASSLEGAANYGYTFGSGTRLTVV.

The genes are TRBV5-4 and TRBJ2-2, with 9 bases identical to TRBD1. The CDR3 is 16 residues long. In germline, CDR1 is SGHNT, CDR2 YYREEE (reference sequence). The ends lost 4 bases at V and 5 bases at J; junction bases unmatched: 9. The CDR3 DNA follows: TGTGCCAGCAGCACTGACCGGGACAGGGTGACCGGGGAGCTGTTTTTT. Amino acid sequence: CASSTDRDRVTGELFF.

The rearrangement joins TRBV19 to TRBJ1-4, with a weak D call TRBD1 (6 bases). V lost 3 bases to trimming and J lost 5 bases, with 10 bases between them. CDR3 size: 14 residues. Germline-derived CDR1 and CDR2 are LNHDA and SQIVND (reference sequence). CDR3 bases: TGTGCCAGTAGTATGCCAGGGGAAAATGAAAAACTGTTTTTT. Translating gives CASSMPGENEKLFF.

V is TRBV29-1 and J is TRBJ1-4; D gene ambiguous. This CDR3 comprises 13 residues. Germline V lookup: CDR1 SQVTM, CDR2 ANQGSEA. V lost 6 bases and J lost 8, with 16 bases in between. The chain's CDR3 is CSVPGPSLEKLFF. DNA for the CDR3: TGCAGCGTACCTGGTCCTTCTCTAGAAAAACTGTTTTTT.

This clone was detected only a few times. This sequence joins TRBV19 and TRBJ2-7; 7 nucleotides align to TRBD2. This CDR3 spans 15 amino acids. With V trimmed by 4 bases and J by 2 bases, 8 bases remained unmatched. Germline V gives CDR1 LNHDA, CDR2 SQIVND (reference sequence). For the CDR3, the DNA is TGTGCCAGTAGTAATGGACTAGGACCCACCTACGAGCAGTACTTC. Its protein product is CASSNGLGPTYEQYF.

J is TRBJ1-1 and V is TRBV2; possibly TRBD1 for D (5 bases). In germline, CDR1 is SNHLY, CDR2 FYNNEI. The CDR3 is 12 amino acids. V lost 7 bases to trimming and J lost 0 bases, with 6 bases between them. The CDR3 sequence is CASTQVNTEAFF. CDR3 in DNA: TGTGCCAGCACACAGGTGAACACTGAAGCTTTCTTT. Full variable domain (rest looked up from reference TRBV2 and TRBJ1-1): EPEVTQTPSHQVTQMGQEVILRCVPISNHLYFYWYRQILGQKVEFLVSFYNNEISEKSEIFDDQFSVERPDGSNFTLKIRSTKLEDSAMYFCASTQVNTEAFFGQGTRLTVV.

The chain joins TRBV7-8 to TRBJ1-4; a weak D match, TRBD1 (5 bases). Germline V gene data show CDR1 as SGHVS and CDR2 as FQNEAQ. V gave up 1 base and J gave up 9 bases, with 9 bases separating them. This CDR3 contains 13 residues. CDR3 nucleotides: TGTGCCAGCAGCTTAGGACAGAGACAAAAACTGTTTTTT. This gives the protein CASSLGQRQKLFF.

This clone is a singleton in its sample. The chain has TRBV9 and TRBJ2-3, with 10 positions matching TRBD2. J lost 4 bases, V lost 0 bases, and 8 bases had no gene match. The germline CDR1 and CDR2 sequences are SGDLS and YYNGEE. This CDR3 is 17 amino acids long. Written as DNA, the CDR3 is TGTGCCAGCAGCGTAGTGGCTGGGACTAGCGCCTCAGATACGCAGTATTTT. It yields the protein CASSVVAGTSASDTQYF.

V gene TRBV18 combines with J gene TRBJ1-2, with a tentative D call TRBD1 (5 bases). V was pared by 0 bases and J by 4 bases, with 9 bases between. Germline assignment: CDR1 KGHSH and CDR2 LQKENI. CDR3 length: 14 residues. CDR3 bases: TGTGCCAGCTCACCACCGACCGGGGGCTATGGCTACACCTTC. Amino acid sequence: CASSPPTGGYGYTF.

The chain couples TRBV27 to TRBJ1-6, with TRBD1 matching over 7 bases. Losses at the gene ends were 5 bases for V and 9 bases for J; bases not matched to a gene: 10. Germline CDR1 MNHEY, CDR2 SMNVEV (reference sequence). CDR3 length: 15 residues. As DNA, the CDR3 is TGTGCCAGCAGTCCGCACAGGGGTCAGGCTTCACCCCTCCACTTT. Encoded protein: CASSPHRGQASPLHF.

In its sample, this clone was seen a few times. The V call is TRBV6-7, the J call TRBJ1-5, with D possibly TRBD1 on 5 matching bases. TRBV6-7 is treated as an ORF (open reading frame) with a function not yet certain. Trimming took off 7 bases at V and 15 bases at J, with 22 bases between the two ends. CDR3 length equals 13 residues. For the CDR3, the DNA is TGTGCCAGCACTCAATTGCGGGGGGTTAGCTGGCATTTT. Translation gives CASTQLRGVSWHF.

The chain uses TRBV19 and TRBJ1-6; a weak D match, TRBD1 (5 bases). The CDR3 runs to 13 residues. The V gene lost 8 bases and the J gene lost 9 bases, with 14 bases spanning the gap. CDR1 is LNHDA, CDR2 SQIVND, per germline (reference sequence). CDR3 DNA sequence: TGTGCCAGTGGAACAGGTCCGTCTTCACCCCTCCACTTT. It yields the protein CASGTGPSSPLHF.

The J gene is TRBJ2-4, the V gene TRBV28, with D possibly being TRBD2 (5 bases). V was pared by 3 bases and J by 7 bases, with 13 bases between. The CDR3 runs 14 residues. The germline V gene has CDR1 MDHEN and CDR2 SYDVKM. CDR3 sequence (DNA): TGTGCCAGCAGTTTCTCGGGGATGGGTAACATTCAGTACTTC. This sequence encodes CASSFSGMGNIQYF. The full variable domain, rest sourced from reference TRBV28 and TRBJ2-4, is DVKVTQSSRYLVKRTGEKVFLECVQDMDHENMFWYRQDPGLGLRLIYFSYDVKMKEKGDIPEGYSVSREKKERFSLILESASTNQTSMYLCASSFSGMGNIQYFGAGTRLSVL.

The rearrangement links TRBV18 to TRBJ1-5; 11 bases line up with TRBD1. V lost 8 bases, J lost 6 bases, and 9 bases stayed unmatched. The CDR3 totals 15 residues. CDR1 is KGHSH, CDR2 LQKENI, per germline. Here the CDR3 DNA reads TGTGCCAGCACAACCGGGACAGGGGGAGCTCAGCCCCAGCATTTT. Protein product: CASTTGTGGAQPQHF.

The chain links TRBV3-1 (or the pseudogene TRBV3-2) to TRBJ1-6, with D perhaps TRBD1 (5 bases). The CDR3 runs to 18 residues. The germline CDR1 and CDR2 sequences are LGHDT and YNNKEL (reference sequence). V gave up 1 base and J gave up 4 bases, with 17 bases separating them. CDR3 sequence (DNA): TGTGCCAGCAGCCAAGGACTTCCGGGGGACGGGTATAATTCACCCCTCCACTTT. Translation gives CASSQGLPGDGYNSPLHF.

This clone was found a few times. This sample includes further DNA sequences coding for the same CDR3. The genes are TRBV18 and TRBJ1-2; 7 bases line up with TRBD1. The CDR3 has 11 amino acids. Germline CDR1 KGHSH, CDR2 LQKENI. After removal of 5 bases from V and 6 bases from J, the junction contained 0 bases not matched to a gene. The CDR3 protein is CASSTGDGYTF. The CDR3 region has the DNA TGTGCCAGCTCAACAGGGGATGGCTACACCTTC.

The chain couples TRBV24-1 to TRBJ2-3; 11 nucleotides align to TRBD2. Trimming removed 3 bases from V and 2 bases from J; junction bases left unmatched: 3. This CDR3 spans 16 amino acids. Germline V CDR1 and CDR2: KGHDR, SFDVKD. The CDR3 sequence is CATSDPSGGPTDTQYF. In nucleotides, the CDR3 is TGTGCCACCAGTGATCCTAGCGGGGGGCCCACAGATACGCAGTATTTT.

The rearrangement uses TRBV2 and TRBJ1-4, with unresolved D. This CDR3 is 14 amino acids long. Between the trimmed V and J ends, which lost 6 bases and 8 bases, there was a span of 16 bases. In germline, CDR1 is SNHLY, CDR2 FYNNEI. The CDR3 is CASSLGPGEEKLFF. Here the CDR3 DNA reads TGTGCCAGCAGCCTGGGCCCCGGGGAAGAAAAACTGTTTTTT.